This T cell receptor (beta chain) originates from a study of blood T cell repertoires in COVID-19. The overall study: Sites across the United States, Italy and Spain contributed samples from acute and convalescent COVID-19. The analysed material was cDNA or gDNA that came from T cells, B-cell-depleted T cells, or PBMCs.

This table comes from immunoSEQ multiplex PCR, and its TCRdb copy is limited to in-frame clones, with some not included. In the table there are approximately 250,000 clones, 75% to 85% of which are singletons. This CDR3 is built from 12 residues. The ends were cut back, 5 bases at V and 10 bases at J, with 12 bases in the middle. Per the germline V gene, CDR1 is LNHDA and CDR2 is SQIVND (reference sequence). Input material: peripheral blood. The chain links TRBV19 to TRBJ2-1, with D perhaps TRBD2 (7 bases). This receptor was identified in a man aged 35-49 years who had recovered from COVID-19. CDR3 sequence: CASSEGGLEQFF. CDR3 nucleotides: TGTGCCAGTAGTGAGGGGGGACTAGAGCAGTTCTTC.